These 19 T cell receptor beta chains came from one sample sequenced in a study of CD8 T cells in ankylosing spondylitis. TCRdb called the 5' RACE reads again in MiXCR, with one record for every CDR3 protein. There are 300,000 to 400,000 distinct CDR3 sequences in the sample; 20% occur only once, and about 12% lies in the top ten. Source material: blood, either unsorted or a sorted T cell fraction (not recorded which). These receptor sequences come from a male donor with ankylosing spondylitis or in good health (not recorded which).

The gene calls are TRBV9 and TRBJ2-1, with 7 bases aligning to TRBD2. Per germline, CDR1 SGDLS and CDR2 YYNGEE. The CDR3 covers 15 residues. Losses at the gene ends were 0 bases for V and 3 bases for J; bases not matched to a gene: 3. CDR3 nucleotide sequence: TGTGCCAGCAGCGTAGGGGAGGGAGGCTACAATGAGCAGTTCTTC. Translated, it gives CASSVGEGGYNEQFF.

The CDR3 DNA reads TGTGCCAGCAGCGACGGGACAGTCAATGGCTACACCTTC. Its translation is CASSDGTVNGYTF. The V call is TRBV11-2, the J call TRBJ1-2, with 7 nucleotides matching TRBD1. The CDR3 is made up of 13 amino acids. CDR1 and CDR2 from the germline V gene are SGHAT and FQNNGV. After removal of 5 bases from V and 6 bases from J, the junction contained 6 bases not matched to a gene.

In this sample, this clonotype turned up many times. The rearrangement uses TRBV20-1 and TRBJ2-7; a possible D gene is TRBD2 (6 bases). Germline V gives CDR1 DFQATT, CDR2 SNEGSKA (reference sequence). Trimming removed 5 bases from V and 3 bases from J, with 14 bases in between. The CDR3 extends over 13 amino acids. DNA of the CDR3: TGCAGTGCTCCCGCGGGAATTTACTACGAGCAGTACTTC. The encoded protein is CSAPAGIYYEQYF.

CDR3 residues: CASSPAWGPSPDTQYF. As DNA, the CDR3 is TGTGCCAGCAGCCCGGCATGGGGGCCGTCCCCAGATACGCAGTATTTT. V gene TRBV12-3 or TRBV12-4 combines with J gene TRBJ2-3; TRBD1 might be the D (6 bases). Trimming stripped 6 bases from V and 4 bases from J, with 20 bases between. The CDR3 contains 16 residues.

In this sample, this clonotype turned up a few times. The chain couples TRBV4-1 to TRBJ2-7; possibly TRBD1 for D (6 bases). Germline CDR1 MGHRA, CDR2 YSYEKL. The length of the CDR3 is 15 residues. Trimming left V 0 bases short and J 1 base short, with 10 bases between. The CDR3 loop is CASSQEETGSYEQYF. The CDR3 DNA is TGCGCCAGCAGCCAAGAAGAGACAGGATCCTACGAGCAGTACTTC.

This clonotype was seen only a few times. The V gene is TRBV9, the J gene TRBJ2-1; 9 bases agree with TRBD2. The CDR3 runs to 16 residues. The ends lost 0 bases at V and 8 bases at J; junction bases unmatched: 9. Looked up from germline, CDR1 is SGDLS and CDR2 is YYNGEE. CDR3 loop: CASSVATRGGIDEQFF. The DNA of the CDR3 is TGTGCCAGCAGCGTAGCTACGCGGGGGGGCATTGATGAGCAGTTCTTC.

This clonotype was recorded many times. The chain recombines TRBV13 with TRBJ2-7, with a possible D match to TRBD1 (6 bases). Looked up from germline, CDR1 is PRHDT and CDR2 is FYEKMQ (reference sequence). The CDR3 covers 12 residues. The V end lost 5 bases, the J end lost 5 bases, and 10 bases lay between the germline ends. The CDR3 reads CASSNRDNEQYF. DNA for the CDR3: TGTGCCAGCAGCAACCGGGACAACGAGCAGTACTTC.

CDR3 nucleotides: TGTGCCAGCAGTTACTCGAACCCCCAGGCGGACACCGGGGAGCTGTTTTTT. Translated, it gives CASSYSNPQADTGELFF. The V and J genes are TRBV6-5 and TRBJ2-2; D is undetermined. Trimming left V 0 bases short and J 3 bases short, with 14 bases between. This CDR3 region has 17 residues. Germline CDR1 reads MNHEY; CDR2 reads SVGAGI.

The V call is TRBV5-8, the J call TRBJ2-7; D unclear. The CDR3 is made up of 14 amino acids. Germline V CDR1 and CDR2: SGHTS, YDEGEE. V was cut by 0 bases and J by 5 bases, with 12 bases left in between. The CDR3 DNA is TGTGCCAGCAGCTTGGACCTAGGATCGGACGAGCAGTACTTC. This codes for CASSLDLGSDEQYF.

This chain joins TRBV12-3 or TRBV12-4 and TRBJ2-2; no firm D call. The CDR3 contains 14 residues. The V and J ends lost 6 bases and 8 bases respectively, with 16 bases between them. For the CDR3, the DNA is TGTGCCAGCAGACTGGACGGCTCCCGAGGGGAGCTGTTTTTT. Translation gives CASRLDGSRGELFF.

This chain connects TRBV12-3 or TRBV12-4 to TRBJ2-7; D unresolved. This CDR3 is 12 amino acids long. V lost 5 bases to trimming and J lost 4 bases, with 9 bases between them. The CDR3 loop reads CASSPSTYEQYF. The CDR3 nucleotides are TGTGCCAGCAGTCCCAGCACTTACGAGCAGTACTTC.

The chain combines TRBV12-3 or TRBV12-4 with TRBJ2-2; 12 nucleotides align to TRBD2. The trim removed 6 bases at V and 2 bases at J, leaving 7 bases unmatched. The CDR3 is made up of 17 amino acids. The CDR3 spells CASSSRLAGANTGELFF. The CDR3 bases are TGTGCCAGCAGCTCTAGACTAGCGGGGGCCAACACCGGGGAGCTGTTTTTT.

In this sample, this clonotype turned up a few times. The genes are TRBV27 and TRBJ1-5; D remains unclear. Deletions cut 4 bases from V and 0 bases from J, with 7 bases between. The CDR3 loop spans 14 amino acids. In germline, CDR1 is MNHEY, CDR2 SMNVEV (reference sequence). The CDR3 reads CASSSRYSNQPQHF. Written as DNA, the CDR3 is TGTGCCAGCAGTTCCAGGTATAGCAATCAGCCCCAGCATTTT.

The J gene is TRBJ2-1, the V gene TRBV27; D assignment may be TRBD1 or TRBD2 (5 bases each). Trimming removed 3 bases at V and 4 bases at J, with 13 bases between. The CDR3 sequence is 15 residues long. Germline V gene lookup returns CDR1 MNHEY and CDR2 SMNVEV (reference sequence). The CDR3 coding sequence is TGTGCCAGCAGTTTTTCTACGGGACCTTACAATGAGCAGTTCTTC. The encoded protein is CASSFSTGPYNEQFF.

This clonotype was seen a handful of times. V is TRBV11-2 and J is TRBJ2-1; D is possibly TRBD2 (6 bases). Trimming left V 0 bases short and J 10 bases short, with 22 bases between. This CDR3 is 17 amino acids long. Per the germline V gene, CDR1 is SGHAT and CDR2 is FQNNGV. The CDR3 DNA sequence: TGTGCCAGCAGCTTAGAGTATTCCGGCGGTAGTAGCGGAGAGCAGTTCTTC. Translating gives CASSLEYSGGSSGEQFF.

This clonotype was observed a few times. The genes are TRBV12-3 or TRBV12-4 and TRBJ2-3; D is perhaps TRBD2 (6 bases). The CDR3 spans 15 residues. Trimming took off 3 bases at V and 6 bases at J, with 16 bases between the two ends. CDR3 in DNA: TGTGCCAGCAGTTTCCCCCTCGGGGACTTGGATACGCAGTATTTT. Protein: CASSFPLGDLDTQYF.

The chain couples TRBV12-3 or TRBV12-4 to TRBJ2-3, with 8 bases aligning to TRBD2. V lost 6 bases to trimming and J lost 4 bases; unmatched junction nucleotides: 15. CDR3 length: 17 amino acids. The CDR3: CASSPPRGGGVADTQYF. CDR3 nucleotides: TGTGCCAGCAGCCCGCCCCGGGGGGGGGGAGTTGCAGATACGCAGTATTTT.

This clonotype was seen a few times. The CDR3 bases are TGCAGCGGAAGAAGAGACTCCGGGGAGCTGTTTTTT. It translates to CSGRRDSGELFF. This chain links TRBV29-1 with TRBJ2-2, with unresolved D. CDR3 length: 12 amino acids. Trimming shortened V by 7 bases and J by 6 bases, and 12 bases separated the two germline ends. Germline V gene lookup returns CDR1 SQVTM and CDR2 ANQGSEA.

The chain recombines TRBV4-2 with TRBJ2-1, with unresolved D. Germline V lookup: CDR1 LGHNA, CDR2 YNFKEQ. V was clipped by 3 bases and J by 5 bases, with 8 bases between them. This CDR3 has 13 amino acids. The CDR3, as DNA: TGTGCCAGCAGCCAGGCAGAAAACAATGAGCAGTTCTTC. Its protein product is CASSQAENNEQFF.